Listed below are T cell receptor beta chains from one sample, sequenced in a study of shared clonotypes between healthy human individuals. TCRdb's copy holds only in-frame clones and misses some; the assay was immunoSEQ multiplex PCR. The data show 1,500,000 or so clones, 95% to 97% seen once. Sequenced: naive CD4+ T cells sorted from blood. These receptors all come from a young man in good health. CDR3s include the opening cysteine and the closing phenylalanine or tryptophan. A D gene is named only where the DNA matches it firmly. Size is omitted from some rows. Given values are once, few, many or a class for expanded clones.

v_gene	abundance	j_gene	d_gene	CDR3nt	CDR3aa
TRBV11-2	.	TRBJ2-3	TRBD2	TGTGCCAGCAGCCCCCGACTAGCGGGAGTTCAGTATTTT	CASSPRLAGVQYF
TRBV2	.	TRBJ2-1	.	TGTGCCAGCAGTGAAGGCGGCTACAATGAGCAGTTCTTC	CASSEGGYNEQFF
TRBV27	once	TRBJ2-5	TRBD2	TGTGCCAGCAGTTCGTGGGGAGGGGAGAAAGAGACCCAGTACTTC	CASSSWGGEKETQYF
TRBV10-3	once	TRBJ2-3	TRBD2	TGTGCCATCAGTGGAGGACTAGCGCCCCTAAACACAGATACGCAGTATTTT	CAISGGLAPLNTDTQYF
TRBV10-2	.	TRBJ2-2	TRBD2	TGCGCCAGCAGTGAGGCGGGAGCGGTAGCCGGGGAGCTGTTTTTT	CASSEAGAVAGELFF
TRBV7-2	.	TRBJ1-5	.	TGTGCCAGCAGCTTAGTCACGGGTAGCAATCAGCCCCAGCATTTT	CASSLVTGSNQPQHF
TRBV29-1	.	TRBJ1-4	.	TGCAGCGTTCCCGCTGCAACTAATGAAAAACTGTTTTTT	CSVPAATNEKLFF
TRBV5-1	.	TRBJ2-7	.	TGCGCCAGCAGCTCGCTACGCTACGAGCAGTACTTC	CASSSLRYEQYF
TRBV11-3	.	TRBJ2-1	.	TGTGCCAGCAGCTGGGCGGGGACGGGCGGCAATGAGCAGTTCTTC	CASSWAGTGGNEQFF
TRBV5-1	.	TRBJ1-2	.	TGCGCCAGCAGCTTGGACAGGGAGCGAGCTAACTATGGCTACACCTTC	CASSLDRERANYGYTF
TRBV9	.	TRBJ2-1	TRBD2	TGTGCCAGCAGCCCCTTAGCGGGAGGGTACAATGAGCAGTTCTTC	CASSPLAGGYNEQFF
TRBV5-6	.	TRBJ2-7	.	TGTGCCAGCAGCTTGGCCATTGAAGTGGGTGCCCTTTCGAAGTACTTC	CASSLAIEVGALSKYF
TRBV9	few	TRBJ1-1	.	TGTGCCAGCAGCACCGAGTTGAACACTGAAGCTTTCTTT	CASSTELNTEAFF
TRBV11-2	.	TRBJ2-2	.	TGTGCCAGCAGCTTAGTGAAGCAAAACACCGGGGAGCTGTTTTTT	CASSLVKQNTGELFF
TRBV5-3	.	TRBJ1-5	.	TGTGCCAGAAGATCGGACATTCCCTTTAGCAATCAGCCCCAGCATTTT	CARRSDIPFSNQPQHF
TRBV18	.	TRBJ2-5	TRBD2	TGTGCCAGCTCTCCGACTAGCCGGAGGGGACAAGAGACCCAGTACTTC	CASSPTSRRGQETQYF
TRBV5-5	.	TRBJ2-3	.	TGTGCCAGCAGGACGGCGAGCACAGATACGCAGTATTTT	CASRTASTDTQYF
TRBV6-6	.	TRBJ2-7	.	TGTGCCAGCAGATCCCGGGACACCAGCTCCTACGAGCAGTACTTC	CASRSRDTSSYEQYF
TRBV18	.	TRBJ2-7	TRBD1	TGTGCCAGCTCACAAACCCGGGACAGGTCCTACGAGCAGTACTTC	CASSQTRDRSYEQYF
TRBV7-2	.	TRBJ2-7	TRBD1	TGTGCCAGCAGCCTGGTGGGACAGGGAACCTACGAGCAGTACTTC	CASSLVGQGTYEQYF
TRBV7-8	.	TRBJ2-7	TRBD2	TGTGCCAGCAGCCGGACTAGCGGTTACGAGCAGTACTTC	CASSRTSGYEQYF
TRBV5-1	.	TRBJ2-7	TRBD1	TGCGCCAGCAGCTTCCGGGACAGGTTCGACGAGCAGTACTTC	CASSFRDRFDEQYF
TRBV28	once	TRBJ2-3	.	TGTGCCAGCTGCGAGAGGAGGACAGATACGCAGTATTTT	CASCERRTDTQYF